A single TCR beta chain is shown here with its context. Its target is unknown. This sample is part of a study of cytomegalovirus exposure and HLA in healthy donors. General observations from the study: Presence/absence analyses assumed roughly uniform sequencing depth across donors, which may not hold. According to an earlier analysis, most TCR beta V segments yielded productive rearrangements about 90% or about 30% of the time. Sequencing probably produced one cluster of sequence variants that were highly shared. CMV antigen specificity was confirmed in vitro for a few CMV-associated chains.

V lost 0 bases and J lost 5; bases outside the gene matches: 14. From germline, CDR1 is KGHSH and CDR2 LQKENI. CDR3 length: 18 amino acids. PCR employed 60 Vbeta and 13 Jbeta primers. The protocol was immunoSEQ multiplex PCR, while the TCRdb copy is restricted to in-frame clones and leaves out a portion. The repertoire consists of about 170,000 clones, with 80% to 85% occurring once and the leading ten covering about 2%. This chain connects TRBV18 to TRBJ2-7; 9 bases align to TRBD1. Sequencing was done on a sample of PBMCs. This TCR came from a male donor in good health and CMV-seronegative. DNA of the CDR3: TGTGCCAGCTCACCACCGAGATTTTGGAACAGGGGGCGAAACGAGCAGTACTTC. Translated, it gives CASSPPRFWNRGRNEQYF.